This T cell receptor beta chain was identified in a study of technical replicates of blood from several donors (dated 2017 in TCRdb). About this clone: Its antigen remains undetermined. There are no base qualities to consult, and no much larger clone falls within one base.

V is pared back by 4 bases and J by 7 bases, with 10 bases lying between the germline termini. The germline V gene yields MNHNS for CDR1 and SASEGT for CDR2. The CDR3 covers 12 residues, taking in both the cysteine and the phenylalanine. Just CDR3 DNA is preserved here, 36 bases in frame from base 1. The method behind the library was the immunoSEQ multiplex PCR assay. The table was pulled from immuneACCESS by TCRdb, which kept in-frame rearrangements only. Such tables lose some clones; where checked, under half of the loss comes from unresolved V genes, and the rest has no known cause. This sample holds approximately 79,000 clones; roughly 94% were observed only once. 0.2% to 0.3% of the sample belongs to the ten largest clones.

The sequenced sample was T cells isolated from PBMCs. The clonotype comes from a human donor in good health. The chain uses TRBV6-1 and TRBJ1-1; the D gene cannot be resolved reliably. The encoded CDR3 is CASSALVGEAFF. Here is the DNA: TGTGCCAGCAGTGCCCTTGTCGGTGAAGCTTTCTTT.